This entry lists 29 T cell receptor beta chains sequenced from one sample in a study of T cells in Graves' hyperthyroidism and ophthalmopathy (dated by TCRdb to the late 2010s). The method was multiplex PCR. Instrument on record: Illumina HiSeq 2000. Amplification of TCR beta CDR3 regions was carried out from RNA transcripts. For the first round of RT-PCR on the TCR CDR3, the HTBI primer set was used together with the Qiagen OneStep RT-PCR kit. TCRdb's own reprocessing of the public reads used fastp at Q25 and MiXCR and kept productive beta chains. Identical CDR3 protein sequences are pooled into one entry, listed with their most common genes and DNA. The sample records about 400,000 distinct CDR3 sequences, about 13% of which are singletons. The ten most abundant clones make up 9.2% of the sample. Specimen: blood. The receptors originated from a woman under 30 with Graves' hyperthyroidism.

The rearrangement links TRBV15 to TRBJ2-5, with D perhaps matching TRBD2 (6 bases). Germline values: CDR1 LNHNV, CDR2 YYDKDF (reference sequence). CDR3 length: 14 amino acids. Trimming cost V 3 bases and J 5 bases, with 13 bases left between them. The CDR3 DNA follows: TGTGCCACCAGCAGTGAAGGGAGCGGGGAGACCCAGTACTTC. The encoded protein is CATSSEGSGETQYF.

This clonotype was counted many times. CDR3 residues: CATSGIAGETQYF. CDR3 nucleotides: TGTGCCACCAGCGGGATAGCGGGAGAGACCCAGTACTTC. V and J are TRBV15 and TRBJ2-5, with 7 bases identical to TRBD2. With 5 bases clipped from V and 4 bases from J, the junction kept 4 bases outside the gene matches. The CDR3 length is 13 residues. CDR1 is LNHNV and CDR2 is YYDKDF in the germline V gene (reference sequence). Together with reference TRBV15 and TRBJ2-5, the CDR3 gives the full variable domain: DAMVIQNPRYQVTQFGKPVTLSCSQTLNHNVMYWYQQKSSQAPKLLFHYYDKDFNNEADTPDNFQSRRPNTSFCFLDIRSPGLGDTAMYLCATSGIAGETQYFGPGTRLLVL.

In this sample, this clonotype turned up a few times. The CDR3 does not end in the conserved phenylalanine or tryptophan, so this is likely a read error. The chain uses TRBV27 and TRBJ1-1; possible D gene TRBD1, 6 bases. The V gene lost 0 bases and the J gene lost 4 bases, with 12 bases spanning the gap. The CDR3 is made up of 15 amino acids. Germline-derived CDR1 and CDR2 are MNHEY and SMNVEV (reference sequence). CDR3 amino acids: CASSLSLGGGTEAFL. The CDR3, as DNA: TGTGCCAGCAGTTTATCTCTGGGAGGGGGCACTGAAGCTTTCCTT.

The chain recombines TRBV19 with TRBJ2-1, with D maybe TRBD2 (7 bases). Deletions cut 10 bases from V and 4 bases from J, with 20 bases between. The CDR3 covers 15 residues. Germline-derived CDR1 and CDR2 are LNHDA and SQIVND (reference sequence). CDR3 protein: CATQRGASGYNEQFF. Here the CDR3 DNA reads TGTGCCACCCAAAGGGGGGCTAGCGGTTACAATGAGCAGTTCTTC.

This clonotype was observed at least ten times. The genes are TRBV5-6 and TRBJ1-1, with a possible D match to TRBD1 (5 bases). From germline, CDR1 is SGHDT and CDR2 YYEEEE. The CDR3 spans 15 residues. Trimming pared 0 bases from V and 2 bases from J, leaving 11 bases between. CDR3 amino acids: CASSLVGAGNTEAFF. Here the CDR3 DNA reads TGTGCCAGCAGCTTGGTAGGGGCGGGCAACACTGAAGCTTTCTTT. The variable domain in full, completed from reference TRBV5-6 and TRBJ1-1, reads DAGVTQSPTHLIKTRGQQVTLRCSPKSGHDTVSWYQQALGQGPQFIFQYYEEEERQRGNFPDRFSGHQFPNYSSELNVNALLLGDSALYLCASSLVGAGNTEAFFGQGTRLTVV.

This clonotype was detected many times. The V call is TRBV20-1, the J call TRBJ2-7; D remains ambiguous. V was trimmed by 1 base and J by 6 bases, leaving 10 bases between them. Germline V lookup: CDR1 DFQATT, CDR2 SNEGSKA (reference sequence). The CDR3 contains 12 residues. This chain's CDR3 is CSARGRRTEQYF. The CDR3 DNA follows: TGCAGTGCTAGAGGCCGGCGTACCGAGCAGTACTTC.

This clonotype appeared many times. Written as DNA, the CDR3 is TGTGCCAGCAGTTTGTGGATAGGAAACACTGAAGCTTTCTTT. It translates to CASSLWIGNTEAFF. The rearrangement joins TRBV28 to TRBJ1-1; the D is unclear. This CDR3 is built from 14 residues. Trimming stripped 3 bases from V and 2 bases from J, with 10 bases between. Germline CDR1 reads MDHEN; CDR2 reads SYDVKM.

The chain joins TRBV2 to TRBJ2-5, with D tentatively TRBD1 or TRBD2 (5 bases each). Trimming took off 7 bases at V and 7 bases at J, with 19 bases between the two ends. Germline V gene sequence: CDR1 SNHLY, CDR2 FYNNEI. There are 14 residues in the CDR3. The CDR3 sequence is CASISTNEGRTQYF. CDR3 DNA: TGTGCCAGCATCTCCACCAATGAGGGGCGGACCCAGTACTTC.

The table lists this clonotype with a few counts. V is TRBV6-1 and J is TRBJ1-6; D gene ambiguous. Germline V gives CDR1 MNHNS, CDR2 SASEGT. The V end was cut by 3 bases, the J end by 10 bases, with 19 bases between. This CDR3 is 16 amino acids long. CDR3 loop: CASSEPYGVTRSPLHF. The CDR3 coding sequence is TGTGCCAGCAGTGAGCCCTACGGGGTAACACGGTCACCCCTCCACTTT.

This clonotype was recorded many times. The CDR3 nucleotides read TGTGCCAGCAGTTACTCCCCGGACGTAACAGATACGCAGTATTTT. It specifies CASSYSPDVTDTQYF. V is TRBV6-2 or TRBV6-3 and J is TRBJ2-3; no clear D gene. This CDR3 comprises 15 residues. Trimming left V 0 bases short and J 3 bases short, with 10 bases between. Germline-derived CDR1 and CDR2 are MNHEY and SVGEGT.

This clonotype has a handful of counts. This chain connects TRBV18 to TRBJ1-4, with D maybe TRBD1 (6 bases). V lost 3 bases and J lost 5, with 13 bases in between. The CDR3 is made up of 15 amino acids. Per the germline V gene, CDR1 is KGHSH and CDR2 is LQKENI. CDR3 loop: CASSPDGGGNEKLFF. The CDR3, as DNA: TGTGCCAGCTCACCCGACGGAGGGGGAAATGAAAAACTGTTTTTT.

This clonotype appeared many times. This chain connects TRBV7-2 to TRBJ2-2; D uncertain. This CDR3 has 13 amino acids. V was shortened by 5 bases and J by 8 bases, with 12 bases between the two germline ends. CDR1 SGHTA and CDR2 FQGNSA come from the germline V gene. Here the CDR3 reads CASSPLFLGELFF. The CDR3, as DNA: TGTGCCAGCAGCCCCCTCTTTTTAGGGGAGCTGTTTTTT.

This clonotype has ten or more counts. This chain connects TRBV18 to TRBJ1-1, with D perhaps matching TRBD1 (5 bases). Trimming shortened V by 0 bases and J by 0 bases, and 14 bases separated the two germline ends. The CDR3 is 17 residues long. Germline CDR1 KGHSH, CDR2 LQKENI. The CDR3 sequence: CASSPPGPQKMNTEAFF. DNA for the CDR3: TGTGCCAGCTCACCACCGGGGCCTCAGAAGATGAACACTGAAGCTTTCTTT.

At least ten counts were recorded for this clonotype. The chain employs TRBV6-2 or TRBV6-3 and TRBJ2-1; D gene unclear. Deletions cut 2 bases from V and 0 bases from J, with 5 bases between. The CDR3 length is 14 residues. CDR1 and CDR2 (germline): MNHEY, SVGEGT. CDR3 sequence reads: CASSYGNSYNEQFF. CDR3 in DNA: TGTGCCAGCAGTTACGGAAACTCCTACAATGAGCAGTTCTTC.

This clonotype was recorded at least ten times. CDR3 sequence reads: CASSAGTDSYVNQPQHF. The CDR3 DNA follows: TGTGCCAGTAGTGCTGGGACAGACAGTTACGTCAATCAGCCCCAGCATTTT. The chain uses TRBV19 and TRBJ1-5; 7 bases match TRBD1. The CDR3 length is 17 residues. Trimming took 5 bases from V and 3 from J; bases not matched to a gene: 13. Germline-derived CDR1 and CDR2 are LNHDA and SQIVND (reference sequence).

This clonotype was found many times. The genes are TRBV3-1 and TRBJ2-5, with a weak D call TRBD2 (6 bases). The CDR3 is 14 residues long. Trimming stripped 2 bases from V and 7 bases from J, with 14 bases between. Germline V gives CDR1 LGHDT, CDR2 YNNKEL (reference sequence). The CDR3 DNA is TGTGCCAGCAGCCAATATGTGCTGGAGGGGACCCAGTACTTC. Translated, it gives CASSQYVLEGTQYF.

There are many counts of this clonotype. The V and J genes are TRBV20-1 and TRBJ1-1; D not certain. Trimming cost V 0 bases and J 4 bases, with 12 bases left between them. Per germline, CDR1 DFQATT and CDR2 SNEGSKA (reference sequence). The CDR3 extends over 14 amino acids. The CDR3, as DNA: TGCAGTGCTAGAGAAGAACCCCGGGGCACTGAAGCTTTCTTT. Translation: CSAREEPRGTEAFF.

This chain connects TRBV29-1 to TRBJ2-3, with 9 bases aligning to TRBD1. The CDR3 is made up of 16 amino acids. J gave up 0 bases and V 4 bases, and 8 bases lay outside the gene matches. CDR1 is SQVTM and CDR2 is ANQGSEA in the germline V gene. The DNA for the CDR3 is TGCAGCGTTGTGGGACAGGGACCACCAAGCACAGATACGCAGTATTTT. Translation gives CSVVGQGPPSTDTQYF.

This clonotype was detected many times. The CDR3 nucleotides are TGTGCCATCAGTGAGCCTGAGATGACTAGCGGGGGGAGTGGGACGCAGTATTTT. Its translation is CAISEPEMTSGGSGTQYF. The genes are TRBV10-3 and TRBJ2-3; TRBD2 matches 13 bases. Germline assignment: CDR1 ENHRY and CDR2 SYGVKD. The CDR3 is made up of 18 amino acids. V was clipped by 2 bases and J by 9 bases; unmatched bases: 14.

V gene TRBV6-1 combines with J gene TRBJ1-3; D is possibly TRBD1 (5 bases). In germline, CDR1 is MNHNS, CDR2 SASEGT. This CDR3 comprises 15 residues. The V end was cut by 8 bases, the J end by 2 bases, with 16 bases between. The CDR3 sequence: CASGGDRAPGNTIYF. CDR3 DNA sequence: TGTGCCAGCGGGGGAGACCGAGCCCCTGGAAACACCATATATTTT.

This clonotype came up many times. The CDR3 DNA is TGTGCCAGCAGTTTATCCCAGGCTAGCAATCAGCCCCAGCATTTT. Translating it yields CASSLSQASNQPQHF. The chain uses TRBV28 and TRBJ1-5; D gene uncertain. The germline CDR1 and CDR2 sequences are MDHEN and SYDVKM. Trimming cost V 1 base and J 0 bases, with 7 bases left between them. CDR3 length equals 15 residues.

There are many counts of this clonotype. The chain uses TRBV11-2 and TRBJ2-5; 15 bases align to TRBD2. Germline V gives CDR1 SGHAT, CDR2 FQNNGV. J lost 3 bases, V lost 4 bases, and 6 bases had no gene match. This CDR3 has 17 amino acids. The CDR3 DNA reads as TGTGCCAGCAGCTCCGGACTAGCGGGAGGGCCTAAAGAGACCCAGTACTTC. Translated, it gives CASSSGLAGGPKETQYF.

This clonotype occurred many times. V is TRBV28 and J is TRBJ2-1, with 10 bases lining up with TRBD2. Looked up from germline, CDR1 is MDHEN and CDR2 is SYDVKM. The CDR3 runs 18 residues. The J segment lost 8 bases and the V segment lost 3 bases, leaving 16 bases of the junction unmatched. CDR3 residues: CASSFLGSRSGGVDEQFF. In DNA form, the CDR3 reads TGTGCCAGCAGTTTTTTGGGGTCCCGGAGCGGGGGGGTCGATGAGCAGTTCTTC.

This clonotype was counted ten times or more. This chain connects TRBV30 to TRBJ1-5, with 9 bases that match TRBD1. CDR3 length: 14 residues. Germline CDR1 is GTSNPN and CDR2 is SVGIG (reference sequence). V lost 2 bases to trimming and J lost 5 bases; unmatched junction nucleotides: 4. The CDR3 DNA sequence: TGTGCCTGGAGTCCGGGACAGGGATATCAGCCCCAGCATTTT. Translating it yields CAWSPGQGYQPQHF.

This clonotype was observed many times. The chain carries TRBV20-1 and TRBJ1-2, with a possible D match to TRBD1 (6 bases). Trimming left V 3 bases short and J 2 bases short, with 10 bases between. Germline lookup yields CDR1 DFQATT and CDR2 SNEGSKA (reference sequence). This CDR3 has 13 residues. The CDR3 spells CSARQGQNYGYTF. The CDR3, as DNA: TGCAGTGCTAGGCAGGGGCAAAACTATGGCTACACCTTC.

The V call is TRBV19, the J call TRBJ2-7, with D perhaps TRBD1 (6 bases). Per the germline V gene, CDR1 is LNHDA and CDR2 is SQIVND (reference sequence). Trimming took off 3 bases at V and 1 base at J, with 13 bases between the two ends. The CDR3 is 15 amino acids. The CDR3 spells CASSMETGVSYEQYF. The DNA of the CDR3 is TGTGCCAGTAGTATGGAGACAGGCGTATCCTACGAGCAGTACTTC.

In this sample, this clonotype turned up many times. The gene calls are TRBV6-1 and TRBJ2-3, with 8 bases matching TRBD1. The CDR3 has 14 amino acids. Trimming at V came to 4 bases and at J to 3 bases, leaving 3 bases not matched to a gene. Looked up from germline, CDR1 is MNHNS and CDR2 is SASEGT. In nucleotides, the CDR3 is TGTGCCAGCAGTGCTGGACAGGGAACAGATACGCAGTATTTT. It encodes CASSAGQGTDTQYF.

The table lists this clonotype with many counts. This chain joins TRBV7-9 and TRBJ1-4, with TRBD1 as a possible D gene (5 bases). Germline V gives CDR1 SEHNR, CDR2 FQNEAQ (reference sequence). CDR3 length: 14 residues. Trimming removed 5 bases at V and 7 bases at J, with 14 bases between. CDR3 DNA: TGTGCCAGCAGCCCCCCCGGGGGAGGTGAAAAACTGTTTTTT. Protein sequence: CASSPPGGGEKLFF.

The chain couples TRBV19 to TRBJ1-2, with D perhaps TRBD1 (5 bases). The V gene lost 7 bases and the J gene lost 3 bases, with 9 bases spanning the gap. The CDR3 is made up of 12 amino acids. Germline assignment: CDR1 LNHDA and CDR2 SQIVND (reference sequence). The CDR3 DNA reads as TGTGCCAGTACCTTAGGGGACTATGGCTACACCTTC. It codes for CASTLGDYGYTF.